This T cell receptor beta chain was retrieved from a study of T cells in localized non-small cell lung cancer (TCRdb year 2020). Some background on the complete study: T cell repertoires of approximately 250 early-stage NSCLC patients were analyzed, with tumors being compared against uninvolved tumor-adjacent lungs. The cohort consisted of roughly 240 treatment-naive NSCLC patients whose localized lung tumors had been resected. Of the NSCLC patients, 120 to 150 were male and approximately 97 were female, and the mean age was about 69 years. Study-wide conclusions, independent of this receptor: Because multi-region tumor sequencing was not performed, intratumor heterogeneity could not be ruled out. Because the study design was exploratory, TCR variables were selected using unadjusted p-values without false-discovery rate correction. A median of 57 of the top 100 tumor clones turned up in the paired uninvolved adjacent lung, and roughly 28 of those clones also ranked among the top 100 of that same adjacent lung. Uninvolved tumor-adjacent lung showed the highest T cell clonality, higher than tumor, which suggests more focused antigenic responses in the uninvolved tumor-adjacent lung. Higher blood T cell density associated with longer overall survival, while higher adjacent-lung clonality associated with shorter survival.

The immunoSEQ Assay was used to sequence TCR beta CDR3 regions from DNA. For the original study's pipeline: T cell density was computed as TCR beta template counts normalized to usable DNA estimated by amplifying housekeeping genes. Richness was estimated with the preseqR package, extrapolating to 400,000 templates for PBMC samples and 120,000 templates for tissue samples. Clonality was taken to be one minus Pielou's evenness. Tissue-enriched TCRs were identified through differential abundance testing performed on productive amino-acid clonotypes, with a minimum total count of 5 and an alpha of 0.1. The Jaccard Index and the Morisita Overlap Index were used to measure how much the repertoires overlapped between compartments. GLIPH grouped TCR beta CDR3s together with public tetramer-defined viral CDR3s, and a viral motif had to include at least three viral sequences and also show V-gene enrichment. TCRdb mirrors the immuneACCESS table, restricted to in-frame sequences. Some clones are absent from its copies; in checked studies, under half trace to an unresolved V gene, and the reason for the others is unknown. D and trimming come from the DNA, and the V and J calls and clone size come from that table. The sample data list about 52,000 clones, and 80% of these were observed just once. In total, the top ten clones hold more than 4% of the sample.

Via the germline V gene, CDR1 is SQVTM and CDR2 ANQGSEA. The germline ends are 5 bases apart after V is trimmed by 5 bases and J by 1 base. From cysteine to phenylalanine, the CDR3 is 11 amino acids long. Only CDR3 DNA remains: 33 bases, in frame from the first base. At diagnosis, tumor, uninvolved tumor-adjacent lung and peripheral blood were collected and then preserved as a mix of FFPE and fresh-frozen material. Blood samples were analyzed as peripheral blood mononuclear cells for TCR repertoire profiling. Note on this clone: It lacks a known antigen. No base qualities exist here, and no much larger clone lies one base off it.

This sequence originates from a woman aged 40-69 years with stage II lung adenocarcinoma. The sequences come from PBMCs, collected before any cancer treatment. The rearrangement joined TRBV29-1 to TRBJ1-2; the D gene cannot be resolved reliably. Read as DNA, the sequence is TGCAGCGTTAGGGTTAACTATGGCTACACCTTC. Its protein reads: CSVRVNYGYTF.